The 25 T cell receptor beta chains below all came from one sample that was sequenced in a study of OX40 agonist ivuxolimab in advanced cancers. The assay was immunoSEQ multiplex PCR, and TCRdb's table has in-frame clones only and misses some. The profile shows approximately 44,000 clones, roughly 86% of them singletons. The specimen comprised CD4+ or CD8+ T cells sorted from blood, sampled in a trial of the OX40 agonist ivuxolimab. All receptors derive from an adult with an advanced solid tumor such as melanoma, head and neck, liver or kidney cancer.

This rearrangement joins TRBV27 to TRBJ2-5, with unresolved D. V lost 3 bases and J lost 3, with 14 bases in between. CDR3 length: 15 amino acids. From germline, CDR1 is MNHEY and CDR2 SMNVEV (reference sequence). CDR3 nucleotides: TGTGCCAGCAGTTTCCGCCTAGTGAGTAAAGAGACCCAGTACTTC. Amino acids: CASSFRLVSKETQYF.

This clone has only a few counts. J is TRBJ1-1 and V is TRBV4-3; possible D gene TRBD1, 5 bases. Trimming pared 1 base from V and 6 bases from J, leaving 15 bases between. From germline, CDR1 is LGHNA and CDR2 YSLEER. The CDR3 runs 15 residues. Here the CDR3 reads CASSQVNLGGSEAFF. The DNA of the CDR3 is TGCGCCAGCAGCCAAGTGAATTTGGGGGGATCTGAAGCTTTCTTT.

The chain is built from TRBV29-1 and TRBJ1-1; D gene uncertain. This CDR3 has 13 residues. The germline V gene has CDR1 SQVTM and CDR2 ANQGSEA. V shed 4 bases and J shed 4 bases, with 13 bases lying between them. The CDR3 region has the DNA TGCAGCGTTGGGGGTGAGATGAGCACTGAAGCTTTCTTT. Encoded protein: CSVGGEMSTEAFF.

The rearrangement links TRBV7-9 to TRBJ1-2; D is unresolved. Germline V gene data show CDR1 as SEHNR and CDR2 as FQNEAQ (reference sequence). Trimming removed 5 bases from V and 2 bases from J, with 12 bases in between. This CDR3 comprises 14 residues. CDR3 amino acids: CASSPENANYGYTF. For the CDR3, the DNA is TGTGCCAGCAGCCCCGAAAACGCAAACTATGGCTACACCTTC. Filled out from reference TRBV7-9 and TRBJ1-2, the complete variable domain reads DTGVSQNPRHKITKRGQNVTFRCDPISEHNRLYWYRQTLGQGPEFLTYFQNEAQLEKSRLLSDRFSAERPKGSFSTLEIQRTEQGDSAMYLCASSPENANYGYTFGSGTRLTVV.

The chain uses TRBV5-6 and TRBJ1-2; D remains unclear. The CDR3 has 14 residues. Germline loops: CDR1 SGHDT, CDR2 YYEEEE. V lost 4 bases to trimming and J lost 5 bases, with 15 bases between them. The CDR3 sequence is CASSPLKPVYGYTF. The DNA for the CDR3 is TGTGCCAGCAGCCCCCTGAAGCCGGTGTATGGCTACACCTTC.

The chain is built from TRBV7-6 and TRBJ1-1; possible D gene TRBD1, 6 bases. The CDR3 is 15 amino acids. Germline values: CDR1 SGHVS, CDR2 FNYEAQ. V lost 1 base, J lost 1 base, and 10 bases lay in between. The chain's CDR3 is CASSLGRGRNTEAFF. DNA for the CDR3: TGTGCCAGCAGCTTAGGCAGGGGACGGAACACTGAAGCTTTCTTT.

CDR3 coding DNA: TGTGCCAGCAGTGAGTGGGAAGGGGAGCAGCCCCAGCATTTT. Amino acid sequence: CASSEWEGEQPQHF. The chain is built from TRBV25-1 and TRBJ1-5, with D possibly matching TRBD1 (5 bases). Trimming stripped 3 bases from V and 7 bases from J, with 13 bases between. The CDR3 extends over 14 amino acids. The V gene's germline CDR1 is MGHDK and CDR2 SYGVNS. Filled out from reference TRBV25-1 and TRBJ1-5, the complete variable domain reads EADIYQTPRYLVIGTGKKITLECSQTMGHDKMYWYQQDPGMELHLIHYSYGVNSTEKGDLSSESTVSRIRTEHFPLTLESARPSHTSQYLCASSEWEGEQPQHFGDGTRLSIL.

The chain joins TRBV18 to TRBJ1-2; possible D gene TRBD1, 5 bases. This CDR3 comprises 13 residues. Germline V gene lookup returns CDR1 KGHSH and CDR2 LQKENI. The ends were cut back, 2 bases at V and 3 bases at J, with 7 bases in the middle. CDR3 coding DNA: TGTGCCAGCTCACCAGAGGGGCACTATGGCTACACCTTC. Translated: CASSPEGHYGYTF.

The genes are TRBV10-2 and TRBJ2-7; D uncertain. Trimming removed 3 bases at V and 3 bases at J, with 6 bases between. CDR1 and CDR2 (germline): WSHSY, SAAADI. The CDR3 sequence is 12 residues long. CDR3 sequence reads: CASSEIGYEQYF. The CDR3 nucleotides read TGCGCCAGCAGTGAAATAGGCTACGAGCAGTACTTC.

This clone has only a few counts. The chain has TRBV7-8 and TRBJ1-5; D is uncertain. In germline, CDR1 is SGHVS, CDR2 FQNEAQ. V was pared by 5 bases and J by 7 bases, with 15 bases between. The CDR3 is 14 amino acids. The CDR3 is CASSDNPGWQPQHF. The CDR3 bases are TGTGCCAGCAGCGATAACCCAGGTTGGCAGCCCCAGCATTTT. Full variable domain (remainder filled in from reference TRBV7-8 and TRBJ1-5): GAGVSQSPRYKVAKRGQDVALRCDPISGHVSLFWYQQALGQGPEFLTYFQNEAQLDKSGLPSDRFFAERPEGSVSTLKIQRTQQEDSAVYLCASSDNPGWQPQHFGDGTRLSIL.

This rearrangement joins TRBV19 to TRBJ1-2, with 7 bases identical to TRBD1. Looked up from germline, CDR1 is LNHDA and CDR2 is SQIVND (reference sequence). J gave up 0 bases and V 5 bases, and 6 bases lay outside the gene matches. The CDR3 has 15 residues. DNA of the CDR3: TGTGCCAGTAGTCCACAGGGGTCTCCTAACTATGGCTACACCTTC. The encoded protein is CASSPQGSPNYGYTF.

The chain couples TRBV11-2 to TRBJ2-1; unclear D gene. Germline V gene lookup returns CDR1 SGHAT and CDR2 FQNNGV. V was shortened by 3 bases and J by 2 bases, with 11 bases between the two germline ends. The CDR3 covers 15 residues. CDR3 coding DNA: TGTGCCAGCAGCTTCCCCCGGCTACCCTACAATGAGCAGTTCTTC. Its protein product is CASSFPRLPYNEQFF.

The gene calls are TRBV29-1 and TRBJ2-2, with 8 bases matching TRBD1. Germline assignment: CDR1 SQVTM and CDR2 ANQGSEA. Unmatched junction bases numbered 5, after V lost 7 bases and J lost 4 bases. This CDR3 contains 13 residues. CDR3 residues: CSAETGVTGELFF. In nucleotides, the CDR3 is TGCAGCGCGGAGACAGGGGTCACCGGGGAGCTGTTTTTT.

The chain is built from TRBV28 and TRBJ2-5; D possibly corresponds to TRBD1 (6 bases). The V gene lost 6 bases and the J gene lost 5 bases, with 13 bases spanning the gap. Germline lookup yields CDR1 MDHEN and CDR2 SYDVKM. The CDR3 sequence is 13 residues long. The CDR3 DNA is TGTGCCAGCAGCCCAGGGGTGTTGGAGACCCAGTACTTC. Protein: CASSPGVLETQYF.

The chain employs TRBV27 and TRBJ1-1; tentatively, D is TRBD1 (5 bases). The CDR3 length is 12 residues. Trimming took 7 bases from V and 4 from J, leaving 10 bases between them. CDR1 and CDR2 (germline): MNHEY, SMNVEV (reference sequence). The CDR3 DNA follows: TGTGCCAGCACCGCGGGGGGCACTGAAGCTTTCTTT. Amino acids: CASTAGGTEAFF.

The genes are TRBV27 and TRBJ1-4, with D perhaps matching TRBD1 (5 bases). The germline gives CDR1 MNHEY, CDR2 SMNVEV (reference sequence). V was clipped by 3 bases and J by 0 bases, with 8 bases between them. The CDR3 has 15 amino acids. The CDR3 sequence: CASSLGDATNEKLFF. The CDR3, as DNA: TGTGCCAGCAGTTTGGGGGATGCAACTAATGAAAAACTGTTTTTT.

V gene TRBV7-2 combines with J gene TRBJ2-1; 8 bases line up with TRBD1. The V gene's germline CDR1 is SGHTA and CDR2 FQGNSA. This CDR3 is built from 16 residues. J was trimmed by 7 bases and V by 1 base; bases with no gene match: 9. CDR3 sequence: CASSLDRGVIGNEQFF. CDR3 in DNA: TGTGCCAGCAGCTTAGACAGGGGGGTGATTGGGAATGAGCAGTTCTTC.

The chain is built from TRBV19 and TRBJ1-6; D might be TRBD1 (5 bases). Trimming pared 3 bases from V and 9 bases from J, leaving 15 bases between. This CDR3 comprises 15 residues. Per germline, CDR1 LNHDA and CDR2 SQIVND (reference sequence). The CDR3, as DNA: TGTGCCAGTAGTATCGGGGCGATGGCTAGTTCACCCCTCCACTTT. Protein sequence: CASSIGAMASSPLHF. Full variable domain (outside the CDR3, taken from reference TRBV19 and TRBJ1-6): DGGITQSPKYLFRKEGQNVTLSCEQNLNHDAMYWYRQDPGQGLRLIYYSQIVNDFQKGDIAEGYSVSREKKESFPLTVTSAQKNPTAFYLCASSIGAMASSPLHFGNGTRLTVT.

The CDR3 is CASSHQGDLYGYTF. Written as DNA, the CDR3 is TGTGCCAGCAGTCATCAGGGGGACCTTTATGGCTACACCTTC. This sequence joins TRBV28 and TRBJ1-2; 7 bases map to TRBD1. There are 14 residues in the CDR3. Germline-derived CDR1 and CDR2 are MDHEN and SYDVKM. J gave up 5 bases and V 5 bases, and 8 bases lay outside the gene matches.

This sequence joins TRBV19 and TRBJ2-2; 7 nucleotides align to TRBD1. Germline V gene data show CDR1 as LNHDA and CDR2 as SQIVND (reference sequence). This CDR3 comprises 14 residues. With 11 bases clipped from V and 7 bases from J, the junction kept 13 bases outside the gene matches. The CDR3: CAVQGLGTGGELFF. The DNA for the CDR3 is TGTGCCGTACAGGGGTTAGGAACGGGCGGGGAGCTGTTTTTT.

V and J are TRBV9 and TRBJ2-7; 14 positions agree with TRBD2. The ends lost 3 bases at V and 4 bases at J; junction bases unmatched: 3. The CDR3 sequence is 15 residues long. CDR1 and CDR2 (germline): SGDLS, YYNGEE. Written as DNA, the CDR3 is TGTGCCAGCAGCGCGGGGACTAGCGGGGGATACGAGCAGTACTTC. Protein sequence: CASSAGTSGGYEQYF.

The chain has TRBV7-3 and TRBJ2-3, with D perhaps TRBD1 (6 bases). CDR1 SGHTA and CDR2 FQGTGA come from the germline V gene. V was pared by 5 bases and J by 0 bases, with 12 bases between. The CDR3 runs to 15 residues. CDR3: CASSPSGASTDTQYF. CDR3 in DNA: TGTGCCAGCAGCCCCTCAGGGGCTAGCACAGATACGCAGTATTTT.

CDR3 amino acids: CASSRDGGNWDNEQFF. As DNA, the CDR3 is TGCGCCAGCAGTCGTGACGGGGGTAATTGGGACAATGAGCAGTTCTTC. The chain links TRBV4-3 to TRBJ2-1; weak D call: TRBD2 (6 bases). In germline, CDR1 is LGHNA, CDR2 YSLEER. This CDR3 has 16 amino acids. V lost 6 bases, J lost 5 bases, and 20 bases lay in between.

The chain uses TRBV29-1 and TRBJ2-3, with D hard to call. CDR1 and CDR2 from the germline V gene are SQVTM and ANQGSEA. The CDR3 is made up of 11 amino acids. Trimming pared 4 bases from V and 1 base from J, leaving 3 bases between. The chain's CDR3 is CSVAGTDTQYF. The CDR3 DNA follows: TGCAGCGTTGCGGGCACAGATACGCAGTATTTT.

The genes are TRBV27 and TRBJ2-2; D gene unclear. V was shortened by 3 bases and J by 6 bases, with 11 bases between the two germline ends. This CDR3 contains 14 residues. Germline values: CDR1 MNHEY, CDR2 SMNVEV (reference sequence). The CDR3 reads CASSFPRYPGELFF. In DNA form, the CDR3 reads TGTGCCAGCAGTTTCCCCAGGTATCCCGGGGAGCTGTTTTTT.